Here is one T cell receptor beta chain with its context. A multiplex PCR was run with 60 Vbeta primers and 13 Jbeta primers. The repertoire was sequenced with immunoSEQ multiplex PCR; TCRdb's copy has only in-frame clones and lacks some. The repertoire table contains fewer than 200,000 clones. This record comes from a study of cytomegalovirus exposure and HLA in healthy donors. The V end was cut by 3 bases, the J end by 0 bases, with 6 bases between. This CDR3 has 13 amino acids. The germline V gene encodes CDR1 SGHRS and CDR2 YFSETQ. The study sampled nominally healthy donors, though unrecorded immune exposures were likely.

Sequencing input: PBMCs. This chain uses TRBV5-1 with TRBJ1-1; D is ambiguous. This clonotype was sampled from a woman aged 60-75 years in good health and CMV-seronegative. The CDR3 coding sequence is TGCGCCAGCAGCTCCGACATGAACACTGAAGCTTTCTTT. Amino acid sequence: CASSSDMNTEAFF.